Presented here are 11 T cell receptor beta chains from one specimen sequenced in a study of T cells after yellow fever vaccination. Via MiXCR, TCRdb re-called the 5' RACE reads, giving one row per CDR3 protein. The repertoire holds over 300,000 distinct CDR3 sequences, with more than 3% as singletons. Specimen: PBMCs, collected on the day of the yellow fever booster vaccination. The receptor source for this set is a man aged 18 to 29 who received the YFV17D yellow fever vaccine.

This clonotype came up many times. The rearrangement uses TRBV6-6 and TRBJ2-5, with no clear D. The germline CDR1 and CDR2 sequences are MNHNY and SVGAGI (reference sequence). The CDR3 spans 16 residues. Trimming left V 4 bases short and J 4 bases short, with 19 bases between. The CDR3 loop is CASSSTSWSEVETQYF. For the CDR3, the DNA is TGTGCCAGCAGTTCCACTTCGTGGTCTGAAGTAGAGACCCAGTACTTC.

This clonotype was detected only a few times. V is TRBV4-2 and J is TRBJ2-1, with 7 bases aligning to TRBD2. Trimming removed 4 bases from V and 7 bases from J; junction bases left unmatched: 10. The CDR3 loop spans 15 amino acids. In germline, CDR1 is LGHNA, CDR2 YNFKEQ. The CDR3 DNA is TGTGCCAGCAGCCCGATAGGACTAGGTTTAAATGAGCAGTTCTTC. It is translated as CASSPIGLGLNEQFF.

This clonotype was picked up many times. This chain uses TRBV28 with TRBJ2-7; D is uncertain. The CDR3 consists of 11 residues. V was trimmed by 4 bases and J by 2 bases, leaving 3 bases between them. Looked up from germline, CDR1 is MDHEN and CDR2 is SYDVKM. CDR3 sequence reads: CASSSAYEQYV. The DNA for the CDR3 is TGTGCCAGCAGTTCCGCCTACGAGCAGTACGTC.

A few counts support this clonotype. The V gene is TRBV20-1, the J gene TRBJ1-5; no reliable D call. There are 13 residues in the CDR3. V lost 3 bases and J lost 1, with 7 bases in between. CDR1 is DFQATT and CDR2 is SNEGSKA in the germline V gene (reference sequence). The CDR3 region has the DNA TGCAGTGCTAGGGGATCAAGCAATCAGCCCCAGCATTTT. Its protein product is CSARGSSNQPQHF.

The chain uses TRBV29-1 and TRBJ2-1; D possibly matches TRBD1 or TRBD2 (5 bases each). CDR1 is SQVTM, CDR2 ANQGSEA, per germline. This CDR3 contains 13 residues. The V gene lost 4 bases and the J gene lost 4 bases, with 11 bases spanning the gap. CDR3 amino acids: CSVAGRFYNEQFF. The CDR3 nucleotides read TGCAGCGTTGCGGGGCGGTTTTACAATGAGCAGTTCTTC.

This clonotype occurred many times. The chain combines TRBV2 with TRBJ2-3; D gene ambiguous. V was trimmed by 4 bases and J by 2 bases, leaving 10 bases between them. Germline loops: CDR1 SNHLY, CDR2 FYNNEI. The CDR3 loop spans 14 amino acids. CDR3 loop: CASSGLVTTDTQYF. CDR3 DNA: TGTGCCAGCAGTGGTCTAGTTACCACAGATACGCAGTATTTT.

This clonotype came up many times. The V gene is TRBV20-1, the J gene TRBJ2-7; tentative D call: TRBD1 (6 bases). Trimming pared 5 bases from V and 2 bases from J, leaving 10 bases between. This CDR3 spans 12 amino acids. The germline gives CDR1 DFQATT, CDR2 SNEGSKA (reference sequence). DNA of the CDR3: TGCAGTGCTGCTGGGGACACCTACGAGCAGTACTTC. Translated, it gives CSAAGDTYEQYF.

Only a few counts were recorded for this clonotype. This chain connects TRBV5-4 to TRBJ2-5; 7 nucleotides agree with TRBD1. CDR3 size: 15 residues. Losses at the gene ends were 0 bases for V and 6 bases for J; bases not matched to a gene: 8. Germline-derived CDR1 and CDR2 are SGHNT and YYREEE (reference sequence). The CDR3 DNA reads TGTGCCAGCAGCTTGGACGGACAGGCCCCCCAGACCCAGTACTTC. It encodes CASSLDGQAPQTQYF.

This clonotype was detected ten times or more. J is TRBJ2-3 and V is TRBV5-1, with 10 bases identical to TRBD1. The CDR3 covers 15 residues. CDR1 is SGHRS and CDR2 is YFSETQ in the germline V gene. With 4 bases clipped from V and 4 bases from J, the junction kept 6 bases outside the gene matches. CDR3 loop: CASSRRTGGSDTQYF. Here the CDR3 DNA reads TGCGCCAGCAGCCGTAGGACAGGGGGTTCAGATACGCAGTATTTT.

This clonotype was seen only a few times. V usage is TRBV20-1 and J usage is TRBJ1-6; no firm D call. Per germline, CDR1 DFQATT and CDR2 SNEGSKA (reference sequence). Trimming stripped 6 bases from V and 7 bases from J, with 7 bases between. The CDR3 has 11 amino acids. CDR3 in DNA: TGCAGTGCGGGTAGCAATTCACCCCTCCACTTT. This gives the protein CSAGSNSPLHF.

This clonotype was picked up many times. The chain recombines TRBV5-1 with TRBJ2-1; D unclear. Germline V lookup: CDR1 SGHRS, CDR2 YFSETQ. The germline V and J ends were trimmed by 1 base and 12 bases, with 20 bases remaining between them. The CDR3 runs to 15 residues. CDR3 nucleotide sequence: TGCGCCAGCAGCTTGACAGCCGAAGGATCCCATGGGCAGTTCTTC. It is translated as CASSLTAEGSHGQFF.